A single sample is the source of the 20 T cell receptor beta chains below, sequenced in a study of blood T cell repertoires in COVID-19. Generated by immunoSEQ multiplex PCR, the TCRdb table keeps only in-frame clones and is missing some. Of 100,000 to 110,000 clones in the sample, more than 85% were seen once. The sample comprised peripheral blood. The receptor set was obtained from a man aged 50-60 years with active COVID-19.

The chain links TRBV11-2 to TRBJ2-7; a possible D gene is TRBD2 (5 bases). The V end lost 1 base, the J end lost 2 bases, and 21 bases lay between the germline ends. This CDR3 is built from 18 residues. CDR1 is SGHAT and CDR2 is FQNNGV in the germline V gene. The CDR3 here is CASSLGSLAGDAAYEQYF. DNA for the CDR3: TGTGCCAGCAGCTTAGGTAGCTTGGCGGGTGACGCGGCCTACGAGCAGTACTTC.

The V and J genes are TRBV6-5 and TRBJ2-1; a weak D match, TRBD1 (6 bases). This CDR3 spans 13 amino acids. Germline CDR1 MNHEY, CDR2 SVGAGI. Deletions cut 5 bases from V and 8 bases from J, with 13 bases between. The CDR3 DNA is TGTGCCAGCAGTCACCCACAGGGTTATGAGCAGTTCTTC. Residues: CASSHPQGYEQFF.

In its sample, this clone was seen a few times. The chain couples TRBV6-6 to TRBJ1-1, with 8 positions matching TRBD1. The CDR3 extends over 16 amino acids. V lost 7 bases, J lost 4 bases, and 14 bases stayed unmatched. Germline CDR1 MNHNY, CDR2 SVGAGI (reference sequence). The CDR3 is CASKRFQGAEGTEAFF. For the CDR3, the DNA is TGTGCCAGCAAAAGGTTTCAGGGGGCGGAGGGCACTGAAGCTTTCTTT.

The CDR3 loop is CASRTGSSYNEQFF. CDR3 sequence (DNA): TGCGCCAGCAGAACAGGGAGCTCCTACAATGAGCAGTTCTTC. This chain uses TRBV5-1 with TRBJ2-1; possibly TRBD1 for D (6 bases). Germline V CDR1 and CDR2: SGHRS, YFSETQ. The CDR3 extends over 14 amino acids. V was pared by 5 bases and J by 0 bases, with 9 bases between.

This chain joins TRBV5-4 and TRBJ1-1; possibly TRBD1 for D (6 bases). Trimming cost V 3 bases and J 8 bases, with 20 bases left between them. This CDR3 is 15 amino acids long. Looked up from germline, CDR1 is SGHNT and CDR2 is YYREEE (reference sequence). CDR3 DNA: TGTGCCAGCAGCTCAAACCGAGGGGGGAGGGACGAAGCTTTCTTT. It codes for CASSSNRGGRDEAFF.

The chain couples TRBV10-1 to TRBJ2-1; D is uncertain. The ends were cut back, 1 base at V and 7 bases at J, with 5 bases in the middle. The CDR3 is 12 residues long. Per germline, CDR1 WNHNN and CDR2 SYGVQD (reference sequence). This CDR3 reads CASSEYRNEQFF. The CDR3 DNA reads TGCGCCAGCAGTGAGTATCGTAATGAGCAGTTCTTC.

The chain recombines TRBV6-6 with TRBJ2-6; no clear D gene. Trimming shortened V by 8 bases and J by 1 base, and 12 bases separated the two germline ends. There are 15 residues in the CDR3. Germline assignment: CDR1 MNHNY and CDR2 SVGAGI (reference sequence). CDR3 region: CASADWVSGANVLTF. The CDR3 nucleotides are TGTGCCAGCGCTGACTGGGTGTCTGGGGCCAACGTCCTGACTTTC.

V usage is TRBV4-1 and J usage is TRBJ1-6; possibly TRBD1 for D (6 bases). The CDR3 spans 19 residues. V was clipped by 6 bases and J by 2 bases, with 23 bases between them. The germline gives CDR1 MGHRA, CDR2 YSYEKL. The CDR3 reads CASRHSALRGKAYNSPLHF. CDR3 sequence (DNA): TGCGCCAGCAGACACAGTGCCCTAAGGGGGAAAGCCTATAATTCACCCCTCCACTTT.

The V gene is TRBV10-2, the J gene TRBJ1-2, with 7 bases fitting TRBD1. This CDR3 has 11 residues. Germline CDR1 WSHSY, CDR2 SAAADI. V shed 9 bases and J 2 bases; nucleotides not matched to a gene: 0. The CDR3 coding sequence is TGCGCCAGGGACAGGAACTATGGCTACACCTTC. Protein sequence: CARDRNYGYTF.

The chain combines TRBV5-1 with TRBJ1-6; 10 nucleotides line up with TRBD1. Germline V CDR1 and CDR2: SGHRS, YFSETQ. Unmatched junction bases numbered 4, after V lost 0 bases and J lost 7 bases. The CDR3 runs to 16 residues. Here the CDR3 DNA reads TGCGCCAGCAGCTTGGGTTCGGGACAGGGGAATTCACCCCTCCACTTT. This sequence encodes CASSLGSGQGNSPLHF.

The genes are TRBV28 and TRBJ1-6; D might be TRBD1 (5 bases). Germline CDR1 and CDR2: MDHEN and SYDVKM. The CDR3 totals 17 residues. V lost 8 bases and J 7 bases, leaving 24 bases between the germline ends. CDR3 nucleotide sequence: TGTGCCAGCGCACCATTGCCGGGCCGCGGGGACAATTCACCCCTCCACTTT. This sequence encodes CASAPLPGRGDNSPLHF.

The rearrangement links TRBV5-4 to TRBJ2-1, with D tentatively TRBD1 (5 bases). The V end was cut by 0 bases, the J end by 2 bases, with 9 bases between. The CDR3 length is 15 residues. Germline assignment: CDR1 SGHNT and CDR2 YYREEE (reference sequence). The CDR3 DNA reads as TGTGCCAGCAGCTTGGGCAGGGTTACCTACAATGAGCAGTTCTTC. Its translation: CASSLGRVTYNEQFF. Full variable domain (outside the CDR3, taken from reference TRBV5-4 and TRBJ2-1): ETGVTQSPTHLIKTRGQQVTLRCSSQSGHNTVSWYQQALGQGPQFIFQYYREEENGRGNFPPRFSGLQFPNYSSELNVNALELDDSALYLCASSLGRVTYNEQFFGPGTRLTVL.

This rearrangement joins TRBV24-1 to TRBJ2-3; D remains unclear. Per the germline V gene, CDR1 is KGHDR and CDR2 is SFDVKD. The CDR3 has 18 amino acids. V lost 2 bases and J 4 bases, leaving 21 bases between the germline ends. The CDR3 DNA reads as TGTGCCACCAGTGATTCCCTACGATCCGAGTTTAGTCCAGATACGCAGTATTTT. Protein product: CATSDSLRSEFSPDTQYF.

This chain joins TRBV2 and TRBJ1-2, with D possibly TRBD1 on 5 matching bases. The CDR3 is 12 residues long. Germline V gene sequence: CDR1 SNHLY, CDR2 FYNNEI. V was pared by 8 bases and J by 4 bases, with 11 bases between. CDR3 in amino acids: CASYRGTYGYTF. The CDR3 nucleotides read TGTGCCAGCTATAGGGGAACCTATGGCTACACCTTC.

The rearrangement joins TRBV20-1 to TRBJ2-1; 10 bases are a match to TRBD2. The ends lost 3 bases at V and 7 bases at J; junction bases unmatched: 12. Germline lookup yields CDR1 DFQATT and CDR2 SNEGSKA (reference sequence). The CDR3 length is 16 residues. The chain's CDR3 is CSASVSQRGGLNEQFF. CDR3 bases: TGCAGTGCTAGTGTGAGTCAGCGGGGGGGCCTGAATGAGCAGTTCTTC.

The rearrangement links TRBV5-4 to TRBJ1-5; 7 bases fit TRBD1. The CDR3 is 14 residues long. Germline CDR1 reads SGHNT; CDR2 reads YYREEE (reference sequence). V gave up 2 bases and J gave up 4 bases; unmatched junction bases: 3. The CDR3 sequence: CASSLQGLNQPQHF. The CDR3 DNA reads TGTGCCAGCAGCTTACAGGGGCTGAATCAGCCCCAGCATTTT.

This chain uses TRBV11-3 with TRBJ1-1; D perhaps matches TRBD1 (6 bases). V lost 5 bases and J 5 bases, leaving 18 bases between the germline ends. CDR3 size: 15 residues. Per germline, CDR1 SGHNT and CDR2 YENEEA. CDR3 sequence (DNA): TGTGCCAGCAGCCGCAGGGTGGTACAGGGAACTGAAGCTTTCTTT. Its translation is CASSRRVVQGTEAFF.

This clone was seen just once. The chain recombines TRBV7-2 with TRBJ2-3; D perhaps matches TRBD2 (6 bases). Germline V gives CDR1 SGHTA, CDR2 FQGNSA. V lost 5 bases, J lost 6 bases, and 12 bases lay in between. The CDR3 spans 13 residues. The CDR3 spells CASSPAAGDTQYF. CDR3 in DNA: TGTGCCAGCAGCCCCGCGGCGGGGGATACGCAGTATTTT.

This clone came up once. This chain connects TRBV10-2 to TRBJ2-2, with 13 bases lining up with TRBD2. With V trimmed by 4 bases and J by 5 bases, 4 bases remained unmatched. Germline CDR1 is WSHSY and CDR2 is SAAADI. CDR3 size: 16 residues. For the CDR3, the DNA is TGCGCCAGCAGTGGGACTAGCGGGAGCTTAACCGGGGAGCTGTTTTTT. Encoded protein: CASSGTSGSLTGELFF.

This clone is a singleton in its sample. This rearrangement joins TRBV19 to TRBJ2-6; weak D call: TRBD2 (5 bases). The CDR3 is 14 amino acids. Germline CDR1 reads LNHDA; CDR2 reads SQIVND (reference sequence). V dropped 4 bases and J dropped 2 bases, with 6 bases sitting between them. This chain's CDR3 is CASSTGTGANVLTF. The CDR3 DNA follows: TGTGCCAGTAGTACGGGGACTGGGGCCAACGTCCTGACTTTC.